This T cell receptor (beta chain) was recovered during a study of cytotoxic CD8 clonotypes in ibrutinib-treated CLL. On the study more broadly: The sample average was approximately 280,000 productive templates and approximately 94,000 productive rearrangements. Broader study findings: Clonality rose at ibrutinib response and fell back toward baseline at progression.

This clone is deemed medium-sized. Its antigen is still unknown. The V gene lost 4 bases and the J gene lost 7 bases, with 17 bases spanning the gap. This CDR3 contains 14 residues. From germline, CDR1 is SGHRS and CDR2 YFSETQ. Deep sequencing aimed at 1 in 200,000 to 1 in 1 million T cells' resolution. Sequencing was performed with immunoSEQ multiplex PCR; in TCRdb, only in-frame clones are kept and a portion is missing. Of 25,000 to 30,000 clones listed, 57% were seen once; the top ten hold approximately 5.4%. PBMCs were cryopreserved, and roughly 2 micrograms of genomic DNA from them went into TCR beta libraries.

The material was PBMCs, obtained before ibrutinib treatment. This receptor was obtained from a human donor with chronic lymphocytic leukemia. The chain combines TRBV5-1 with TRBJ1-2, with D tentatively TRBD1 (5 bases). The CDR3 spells CASSPTTGTGGYTF. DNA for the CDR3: TGCGCCAGCAGCCCGACGACGGGAACAGGTGGCTACACCTTC.